This is a list of T cell receptor beta chains from one sample in a study of cytomegalovirus exposure and HLA in healthy donors. The repertoire was sequenced with immunoSEQ multiplex PCR; TCRdb's copy has only in-frame clones and lacks some. The sample gives about 200,000 clones, 79% of which show up once; about 1.8% is in the top ten. Input material: PBMCs. Every receptor here comes from a man in his forties or fifties in good health and CMV-seronegative. Both conserved end residues are part of each CDR3. The D gene is left open where the match is weak. Clone size is shown for a subset of rows, as once, few, many or a class of expanded clone.

>TRBV27|.|TRBJ1-1|.
CASSLVGGGGSTEAFF
TGTGCCAGCAGTTTAGTTGGGGGGGGCGGGAGCACTGAAGCTTTCTTT
>TRBV11-3|.|TRBJ2-2|.
CASSPSRGNPGELFF
TGTGCCAGCAGCCCTTCAAGGGGTAATCCCGGGGAGCTGTTTTTT
>TRBV5-6|.|TRBJ2-2|TRBD2
CASRGGFANTGELFF
TGTGCCAGCAGGGGGGGGTTCGCGAACACCGGGGAGCTGTTTTTT
>TRBV11-2|.|TRBJ1-2|.
CASSSTQGAPEANYGYTF
TGTGCCAGCAGCTCGACACAGGGAGCCCCTGAGGCTAACTATGGCTACACCTTC
>TRBV28|.|TRBJ2-7|TRBD1
CASSSSGTDYEQYF
TGTGCCAGCAGCTCTTCCGGGACAGACTACGAGCAGTACTTC
>TRBV19|.|TRBJ2-2|TRBD2
CASSIGGGRAAAGELFF
TGTGCCAGTAGTATAGGGGGCGGGAGGGCCGCGGCCGGGGAGCTGTTTTTT
>TRBV18|.|TRBJ2-7|TRBD2
CASSGTRSEQYF
TGTGCCAGCTCAGGGACTAGAAGCGAGCAGTACTTC
>TRBV28|.|TRBJ1-6|TRBD1
CASSNWDSNSPLHF
TGTGCCAGCAGTAACTGGGACAGTAATTCACCCCTCCACTTT
>TRBV6-1|.|TRBJ1-1|.
CASSTTRGTEAFF
TGTGCCAGCAGCACCACCAGGGGCACTGAAGCTTTCTTT
>TRBV4-1|.|TRBJ2-1|TRBD2
CASRSLAGGPGEQFF
TGCGCCAGCAGGTCTTTGGCGGGAGGGCCTGGTGAGCAGTTCTTC
>TRBV6-5|.|TRBJ2-7|.
CASSLTALARYEQYF
TGTGCCAGCAGCCTTACCGCGCTAGCAAGGTACGAGCAGTACTTC
>TRBV9|.|TRBJ1-6|.
CASSIGPGGNSPLHF
TGTGCCAGCAGCATCGGGCCCGGAGGGAATTCACCCCTCCACTTT
>TRBV11-2|.|TRBJ2-5|TRBD2
CASSLSGGQETQYF
TGTGCCAGCAGCTTAAGCGGGGGCCAAGAGACCCAGTACTTC
>TRBV29-1|.|TRBJ2-1|TRBD2
CSVSGLAGGDDNEQFF
TGCAGCGTTTCGGGACTAGCGGGAGGGGACGACAATGAGCAGTTCTTC
>TRBV15|.|TRBJ2-1|.
CATSRGGLANNEQFF
TGTGCCACCAGCAGAGGTGGACTCGCGAACAATGAGCAGTTCTTC
>TRBV28|.|TRBJ2-6|.
CASSLWGPSGSGANVLTF
TGTGCCAGCAGTTTATGGGGCCCGAGCGGCTCTGGGGCCAACGTCCTGACTTTC
>TRBV9|.|TRBJ2-1|TRBD2
CASSVGGGGYNEQFF
TGTGCCAGCAGCGTGGGCGGGGGGGGCTACAATGAGCAGTTCTTC
>TRBV2|few|TRBJ2-1|TRBD2
CASSGGVASGRGYNEQFF
TGTGCCAGCAGTGGTGGGGTGGCTAGCGGGAGAGGGTACAATGAGCAGTTCTTC
>TRBV5-1|.|TRBJ1-5|.
CASSRGGTGQPQHF
TGCGCCAGCAGTCGGGGGGGCACCGGGCAGCCCCAGCATTTT
>TRBV6-6|.|TRBJ2-4|.
CASSNGGAGNIQYF
TGTGCCAGCAGCAATGGGGGGGCCGGAAACATTCAGTACTTC
>TRBV6-1|few|TRBJ1-5|TRBD1
CASNRGGNSNQPQHF
TGTGCCAGTAACAGGGGTGGGAATTCCAATCAGCCCCAGCATTTT
>TRBV5-1|few|TRBJ2-1|TRBD2
CASSLGGTSGMDEQFF
TGCGCCAGCAGCTTGGGTGGGACTAGCGGGATGGATGAGCAGTTCTTC
>TRBV11-2|.|TRBJ2-7|.
CASGGLKPLLVF
TGTGCCAGCGGCGGGCTCAAACCTTTGCTGGTTTTC
>TRBV19|.|TRBJ2-3|.
CASSMQGLGDTQYF
TGTGCCAGTAGTATGCAGGGTTTGGGAGATACGCAGTATTTT
>TRBV28|few|TRBJ1-1|.
CASRTAPRNTEAFF
TGTGCCAGCAGGACAGCCCCAAGGAACACTGAAGCTTTCTTT
>TRBV9|.|TRBJ2-2|.
CASSVGSGYTGELFF
TGTGCCAGCAGCGTCGGTAGCGGATACACCGGGGAGCTGTTTTTT
>TRBV18|.|TRBJ2-6|TRBD1
CASSLTGGSGANVLTF
TGTGCCAGCTCATTGACAGGGGGCTCTGGGGCCAACGTCCTGACTTTC
>TRBV6-1|.|TRBJ1-1|TRBD1
CASSEKQGILWDTEAFF
TGTGCCAGCAGTGAAAAACAGGGGATACTATGGGATACTGAAGCTTTCTTT
>TRBV7-9|.|TRBJ2-5|TRBD2
CASSSSAGVTFQQYF
TGTGCCAGCAGCTCCTCAGCGGGAGTTACTTTTCAGCAGTACTTC
>TRBV6-1|.|TRBJ2-5|.
CASSAGTLGAETQYF
TGTGCCAGCAGTGCCGGGACGCTGGGGGCGGAGACCCAGTACTTC
>TRBV5-1|.|TRBJ2-5|TRBD2
CASSLALAGGQETQYF
TGCGCCAGCAGCTTGGCTCTAGCGGGAGGGCAAGAGACCCAGTACTTC
>TRBV9|.|TRBJ2-2|TRBD2
CASSVGLAGQNTGELFF
TGTGCCAGCAGCGTAGGACTAGCGGGGCAGAACACCGGGGAGCTGTTTTTT
>TRBV12-1|few|TRBJ2-5|.
CASSFGLAGGSYQETQYF
TGTGCCAGCAGCTTTGGACTAGCGGGAGGGTCGTACCAAGAGACCCAGTACTTC